This TCR beta chain was documented in a study of T cells in Graves' hyperthyroidism and ophthalmopathy. In this sample, this clonotype turned up many times. TCR beta CDR3 region amplification was performed from RNA transcripts. The HTBI primer set was used in a first-round RT-PCR of the TCR CDR3. TCRdb recomputed calls from the multiplex PCR reads with MiXCR, one row per CDR3 protein. The sample yields about 250,000 distinct CDR3 sequences, approximately 24% seen once. The sample consisted of blood. The receptor's source is a middle-aged woman with Graves' ophthalmopathy.

In DNA, the CDR3 is TGTGCCAGCAGTGAACTGCGGGGAGCCTACAATGAGCAGTTCTTC. Residues: CASSELRGAYNEQFF. The chain uses TRBV6-1 and TRBJ2-1, with a tentative D call TRBD2 (6 bases). V was trimmed by 2 bases and J by 2 bases, leaving 10 bases between them. CDR3 length: 15 residues. Germline V CDR1 and CDR2: MNHNS, SASEGT.